Listed here are 21 T cell receptor beta chains from one sample, sequenced in a study of cytomegalovirus exposure and HLA in healthy donors (dated by TCRdb to about 2017). The library came from the immunoSEQ multiplex PCR assay. The multiplex PCR relied on a mix of 60 forward primers for TCR Vbeta segments and 13 reverse primers for TCR Jbeta segments. The clones in this table, taken by TCRdb from immuneACCESS, are in-frame only. Not every clone is retained; where verified, under half of the shortfall comes from an unresolved V gene, and the cause of the rest is unknown. The sample profile shows some 110,000 clones; 75% of them were found once. The top ten constitute roughly 2.5% of the sample. Input material: PBMCs. The receptors stem from a middle-aged man in good health and CMV-seronegative.

The chain uses TRBV7-2 and TRBJ2-3; 11 bases are a match to TRBD2. Germline V CDR1 and CDR2: SGHTA, FQGNSA. The length of the CDR3 is 17 residues. Trimming took 4 bases from V and 6 from J; bases not matched to a gene: 12. The CDR3 is CASSSGLAGGPSDTQYF. CDR3 bases: TGTGCCAGCAGCTCCGGACTAGCGGGCGGCCCCTCCGATACGCAGTATTTT.

The count of this clone is one. V and J are TRBV6-4 and TRBJ2-1; the match to TRBD2 covers 15 bases. Germline V lookup: CDR1 MRHNA, CDR2 SNTAGT. The CDR3 loop spans 18 amino acids. V lost 6 bases, J lost 1 base, and 7 bases stayed unmatched. The CDR3 reads CASRGGLAGGASYNEQFF. CDR3 DNA: TGTGCCAGCAGAGGGGGACTAGCGGGGGGAGCTTCCTACAATGAGCAGTTCTTC.

This chain links TRBV5-1 with TRBJ2-5; D unresolved. Germline CDR1 is SGHRS and CDR2 is YFSETQ. V lost 5 bases and J 1 base, leaving 9 bases between the germline ends. This CDR3 contains 13 residues. CDR3 sequence reads: CASRPQPQETQYF. In DNA form, the CDR3 reads TGCGCCAGCAGGCCACAGCCCCAAGAGACCCAGTACTTC. The entire variable domain, with the rest obtained from reference TRBV5-1 and TRBJ2-5, is as follows: KAGVTQTPRYLIKTRGQQVTLSCSPISGHRSVSWYQQTPGQGLQFLFEYFSETQRNKGNFPGRFSGRQFSNSRSEMNVSTLELGDSALYLCASRPQPQETQYFGPGTRLLVL.

This clone was seen a single time. This rearrangement joins TRBV5-1 to TRBJ1-1; no reliable D call. Germline V gene data show CDR1 as SGHRS and CDR2 as YFSETQ. V was pared by 7 bases and J by 0 bases, with 16 bases between. The CDR3 sequence is 15 residues long. CDR3 DNA sequence: TGCGCCAGCGCACCGAATCCCGGGATGAACACTGAAGCTTTCTTT. Translated: CASAPNPGMNTEAFF.

The chain has TRBV7-3 and TRBJ2-1; TRBD2 agrees at 10 bases. Per the germline V gene, CDR1 is SGHTA and CDR2 is FQGTGA. The CDR3 totals 16 residues. V shed 2 bases, J shed 10 bases, and the junction held 11 bases outside the gene matches. The DNA of the CDR3 is TGTGCCAGCAGCTTAGGACTAGCGGACGGGATTGGGGAGCAGTTCTTC. This codes for CASSLGLADGIGEQFF.

In this sample, this clone turned up a few times. The chain employs TRBV6-5 and TRBJ2-1; TRBD2 aligns across 13 bases. Germline V gene data show CDR1 as MNHEY and CDR2 as SVGAGI. The CDR3 covers 14 residues. V dropped 6 bases and J dropped 7; count of bases not matched to a gene: 3. Here the CDR3 DNA reads TGTGCCAGCAGGCCGGGACTAGCGGGGAATGAGCAGTTCTTC. Amino acid sequence: CASRPGLAGNEQFF.

The chain uses TRBV11-3 and TRBJ2-3, with a possible D match to TRBD2 (6 bases). Germline CDR1 reads SGHNT; CDR2 reads YENEEA. The CDR3 consists of 16 residues. Deletions cut 5 bases from V and 0 bases from J, with 15 bases between. The DNA of the CDR3 is TGTGCCAGCAGCCCTGGGACTTCCCCTAGCACAGATACGCAGTATTTT. Its protein is CASSPGTSPSTDTQYF.

The rearrangement joins TRBV6-6 to TRBJ1-2; 8 bases match TRBD1. The J segment lost 0 bases and the V segment lost 6 bases, leaving 9 bases of the junction unmatched. The germline CDR1 and CDR2 sequences are MNHNY and SVGAGI (reference sequence). This CDR3 has 16 amino acids. The CDR3 is CASSLRQGTTNYGYTF. CDR3 DNA: TGTGCCAGCAGCTTACGACAGGGGACGACTAACTATGGCTACACCTTC.

The chain recombines TRBV5-4 with TRBJ2-5; no clear D. Gene TRBJ2-7 matches the end of the DNA better, so the J call may be wrong. CDR3 size: 15 residues. The germline CDR1 and CDR2 sequences are SGHNT and YYREEE (reference sequence). The CDR3 DNA is TGTGCCAGCAGCTTTGGCACGGTTAGCTCCTACGAGCAGTACTTC. Protein: CASSFGTVSSYEQYF.

The chain links TRBV6-5 to TRBJ2-5; 8 positions agree with TRBD2. V lost 4 bases and J lost 1; bases outside the gene matches: 5. The CDR3 runs to 15 residues. CDR1 and CDR2 (germline): MNHEY, SVGAGI. CDR3 sequence reads: CASSSHSGVQETQYF. Here the CDR3 DNA reads TGTGCCAGCAGTTCTCATAGCGGGGTCCAAGAGACCCAGTACTTC.

The J gene is TRBJ1-3, the V gene TRBV11-1, with D hard to call. Trimming left V 3 bases short and J 0 bases short, with 3 bases between. CDR1 SGHAT and CDR2 FQDESV come from the germline V gene (reference sequence). This CDR3 is built from 13 residues. The CDR3 DNA reads as TGTGCCAGCAGCTTCAACTCTGGAAACACCATATATTTT. Its translation is CASSFNSGNTIYF.

The genes are TRBV4-1 and TRBJ1-2; perhaps TRBD1 as D (5 bases). V dropped 1 base and J dropped 11 bases, with 17 bases sitting between them. The germline CDR1 and CDR2 sequences are MGHRA and YSYEKL. The CDR3 contains 14 residues. In DNA, the CDR3 is TGCGCCAGCAGCCAAGTTGGGGGGGACCAAGATTACACCTTC. It encodes CASSQVGGDQDYTF.

CDR3 protein: CASSMGQGRGEAFF. The DNA for the CDR3 is TGTGCCAGCAGTATGGGACAGGGAAGGGGTGAAGCTTTCTTT. J is TRBJ1-1 and V is TRBV5-4; 9 positions agree with TRBD1. In germline, CDR1 is SGHNT, CDR2 YYREEE (reference sequence). The CDR3 extends over 14 amino acids. V shed 5 bases, J shed 7 bases, and the junction held 9 bases outside the gene matches.

This clone was counted only a few times. One junction end disagrees with the germline gene, perhaps due to a read error. J is TRBJ2-7 and V is TRBV10-3; the D is unclear. This CDR3 has 14 amino acids. Per the germline V gene, CDR1 is ENHRY and CDR2 is SYGVKD. CDR3 bases: TGTGCCATCAGTGAGAGTGCCCAAACCTACGGGCAGTACTTC. Translation: CAISESAQTYGQYF.

V is TRBV19 and J is TRBJ2-5; the D gene is possibly TRBD2 (6 bases). The V gene lost 3 bases and the J gene lost 5 bases, with 25 bases spanning the gap. Per germline, CDR1 LNHDA and CDR2 SQIVND (reference sequence). This CDR3 comprises 18 residues. As DNA, the CDR3 is TGTGCCAGTAGTATCGGAGCTTGGGACTTGGGAGGTTCGGAGACCCAGTACTTC. Amino acid sequence: CASSIGAWDLGGSETQYF.

The chain links TRBV2 to TRBJ1-1; TRBD1 matches 10 bases. Per the germline V gene, CDR1 is SNHLY and CDR2 is FYNNEI. Trimming cost V 8 bases and J 0 bases; bases outside gene matches: 6. The CDR3 covers 15 residues. In nucleotides, the CDR3 is TGTGCCAGCGTCCGGGACAGGGGCATGAACACTGAAGCTTTCTTT. As protein: CASVRDRGMNTEAFF.

This chain connects TRBV7-6 to TRBJ2-5, with D possibly matching TRBD1 (6 bases). With the DNA end fitting TRBJ2-7 better, the J assignment may be wrong. The CDR3 is 15 residues long. Germline assignment: CDR1 SGHVS and CDR2 FNYEAQ. The CDR3 DNA reads as TGTGCCAGCAGCCTTCAGGGGTCCGGGCCCTACGAGCAGTACTTC. Translation gives CASSLQGSGPYEQYF.

The V call is TRBV2, the J call TRBJ1-5; D remains unclear. Germline CDR1 SNHLY, CDR2 FYNNEI. Trimming pared 5 bases from V and 0 bases from J, leaving 8 bases between. This CDR3 has 14 amino acids. CDR3 loop: CASSRRNSNQPQHF. In nucleotides, the CDR3 is TGTGCCAGCAGTAGGAGAAATAGCAATCAGCCCCAGCATTTT. Using reference TRBV2 and TRBJ1-5 for the parts outside the CDR3, the full variable domain is EPEVTQTPSHQVTQMGQEVILRCVPISNHLYFYWYRQILGQKVEFLVSFYNNEISEKSEIFDDQFSVERPDGSNFTLKIRSTKLEDSAMYFCASSRRNSNQPQHFGDGTRLSIL.

V is TRBV7-2 and J is TRBJ2-1; a weak D match, TRBD1 (7 bases). Trimming took off 0 bases at V and 1 base at J, with 19 bases between the two ends. Germline CDR1 and CDR2: SGHTA and FQGNSA. The CDR3 covers 19 residues. CDR3 region: CASSLAPRGVRRSYNEQFF. CDR3 in DNA: TGTGCCAGCAGCTTAGCCCCCAGGGGGGTTAGGAGGTCCTACAATGAGCAGTTCTTC.

The rearrangement links TRBV6-6 to TRBJ1-5, with D possibly matching TRBD1 (6 bases). This CDR3 is built from 15 residues. Trimming cost V 8 bases and J 5 bases, with 19 bases left between them. Germline loops: CDR1 MNHNY, CDR2 SVGAGI (reference sequence). The CDR3 spells CASLEDSPTYQPQHF. The DNA of the CDR3 is TGTGCCAGCTTGGAGGACAGCCCTACATATCAGCCCCAGCATTTT.

V is TRBV5-1 and J is TRBJ2-7; D perhaps matches TRBD2 (6 bases). The CDR3 extends over 15 amino acids. Trimming cost V 4 bases and J 3 bases, with 17 bases left between them. Germline V gene sequence: CDR1 SGHRS, CDR2 YFSETQ. CDR3 protein: CASSPARDWNYEQYF. CDR3 coding DNA: TGCGCCAGCAGCCCAGCCCGGGACTGGAACTACGAGCAGTACTTC.